Below, 8 T cell receptor beta chains from the same sample are listed, as sequenced in a study of Ad26.COV2.S vaccination and SARS-CoV-2 variants. Treatment specified: some 20 received Ad26.COV2.S at low or high dose, single or two shots; roughly 5 received placebo; per-sample allocation not given. Repertoires come from day 63 after the first vaccine or placebo injection. The data were produced by immunoSEQ multiplex PCR, yet TCRdb's version contains in-frame clones alone and is incomplete. The repertoire holds 400,000 to 450,000 clones, less than 95% seen once, with about 4.4% in the top ten. The sample here was peripheral blood, taken in a trial of Ad26.COV2.S vaccine versus placebo. All receptors come from a person aged 18-65 years who received the Ad26.COV2.S COVID-19 vaccine or a placebo.

V gene TRBV7-2 combines with J gene TRBJ1-1, with D perhaps matching TRBD1 (5 bases). The germline V gene encodes CDR1 SGHTA and CDR2 FQGNSA. The ends were cut back, 8 bases at V and 4 bases at J, with 14 bases in the middle. CDR3 length: 13 amino acids. CDR3 sequence reads: CASVSSRGTEAFF. In DNA form, the CDR3 reads TGTGCCAGCGTCTCTAGTAGGGGCACTGAAGCTTTCTTT.

The chain uses TRBV10-3 and TRBJ1-1, with TRBD1 matching over 9 bases. CDR1 and CDR2 (germline): ENHRY, SYGVKD. The CDR3 totals 14 residues. V gave up 6 bases and J gave up 6 bases; unmatched junction bases: 8. CDR3 protein: CAIREQGAGAEAFF. CDR3 coding DNA: TGTGCCATCAGGGAACAGGGGGCGGGCGCTGAAGCTTTCTTT.

V gene TRBV5-1 combines with J gene TRBJ2-1, with 9 nucleotides matching TRBD2. Trimming removed 0 bases from V and 4 bases from J; junction bases left unmatched: 5. This CDR3 has 16 amino acids. CDR1 and CDR2 (germline): SGHRS, YFSETQ. In DNA form, the CDR3 reads TGCGCCAGCAGCTTGGTTTCTAGCGGGACTTACAATGAGCAGTTCTTC. This translates into CASSLVSSGTYNEQFF.

The chain employs TRBV3-1 (or the pseudogene TRBV3-2) and TRBJ2-7, with a tentative D call TRBD2 (6 bases). V was clipped by 0 bases and J by 1 base, with 13 bases between them. Germline assignment: CDR1 LGHDT and CDR2 YNNKEL (reference sequence). The CDR3 extends over 16 amino acids. The CDR3 loop is CASSQDLGSGSYEQYF. As DNA, the CDR3 is TGTGCCAGCAGCCAAGATTTGGGTAGCGGATCCTACGAGCAGTACTTC.

The chain combines TRBV6-5 with TRBJ1-4; 7 nucleotides agree with TRBD1. In germline, CDR1 is MNHEY, CDR2 SVGAGI. This CDR3 contains 15 residues. V lost 6 bases to trimming and J lost 4 bases; unmatched junction nucleotides: 8. The CDR3 bases are TGTGCCAGCAGGCCATCCGGGACAGTTAATGAAAAACTGTTTTTT. This translates into CASRPSGTVNEKLFF.

The V and J genes are TRBV18 and TRBJ1-5; perhaps TRBD1 as D (5 bases). Germline CDR1 KGHSH, CDR2 LQKENI. The CDR3 length is 14 residues. Trimming shortened V by 1 base and J by 8 bases, and 12 bases separated the two germline ends. The CDR3 DNA follows: TGTGCCAGCTCACCACGGGGACTCCTAGAGCCCCAGCATTTT. This codes for CASSPRGLLEPQHF.

The V call is TRBV19, the J call TRBJ2-3; D remains unclear. V shed 1 base and J shed 5 bases, with 4 bases lying between them. Per the germline V gene, CDR1 is LNHDA and CDR2 is SQIVND (reference sequence). The CDR3 runs 12 residues. CDR3 DNA sequence: TGTGCCAGTAGTATAGTAAGAGATACGCAGTATTTT. Its protein product is CASSIVRDTQYF.

The CDR3 loop is CASSGPGRPYEQYF. The CDR3 coding sequence is TGTGCCAGTAGTGGACCGGGGCGACCCTACGAGCAGTACTTC. V is TRBV19 and J is TRBJ2-7; D may be TRBD1 or TRBD2 (5 bases each). V was trimmed by 5 bases and J by 2 bases, leaving 13 bases between them. This CDR3 contains 14 residues. The germline V gene has CDR1 LNHDA and CDR2 SQIVND (reference sequence).